The entry below describes one TCR beta chain. This clone occurred a few times. Its antigen is not yet known. Base quality data are lacking; no much larger clone is found one base away. The germline V gene provides CDR1 SGHAT and CDR2 FQNNGV. Trimming costs V 6 bases and J 1 base, and their ends lie 18 bases apart. The CDR3 contains 16 residues, cysteine and phenylalanine counted. Here the CDR3 DNA is all that survives: 48 bases in frame from base 1. TCRbeta CDR3 regions were amplified from genomic DNA using the immunoSEQ Assay, a bias-controlled multiplex PCR. The study's processing was this. Nucleated cell counts per sample were estimated from amplification of reference gene primers within the assay. Sequence reads were collapsed and filtered to measure the absolute abundance of every unique TCRbeta CDR3 rearrangement. For each sample, productive Simpson clonality was calculated by taking the square root of Simpson's diversity index across productive rearrangements. As stored in TCRdb, this immuneACCESS dataset retains in-frame rearrangements with V and J assigned. A fraction of the clones does not appear; measured against another copy, unresolved V genes explain less than half of the discrepancy, and the remainder lacks a known reason. V and J calls and clone size are copied from that table; D and trimming were computed from the DNA. The sample table holds some 16,000 clones, of which about 91% were seen once. Roughly 12% of the sample goes to the ten largest clones.

Whole blood was collected in K2EDTA tubes by collaborating institutions according to the institutions' own protocols. For TCRbeta analysis, collaborators shipped samples in one of three forms: frozen whole blood, isolated PBMCs, or DNA extracted from either of those sample types. This specimen belongs to a study of blood T cell repertoires in COVID-19 (dated by TCRdb to 2018 to 2021). General notes on the study: The collaborator samples originated in the United States, Italy and Spain and spanned the acute and convalescent phases of COVID-19. Subjects who had been exposed to COVID-19, were actively infected with it, or had recovered from it provided the deeply sampled blood TCRbeta repertoires that made up the dataset. Where available, HLA class I and class II types were taken from metadata supplied by the sample provider and were not determined by assay-based typing. The prospective study material was composed of cDNA or gDNA derived from T cells, B-cell-depleted T cells, or PBMCs. Sample metadata almost always included a de-identified subject ID, COVID-19 status, age in years and sex. A freely available public database, intended as a resource for researchers studying the immune response to SARS-CoV-2, is where the repertoires were released. The samples were drawn from the first 160 participants of the ongoing ImmuneRACE study and from 1,254 subjects provided by 6 global collaborators. Study-wide conclusions, independent of this receptor: The quantity of clinical and demographic metadata differed by source and by participant and was supplied without curation.

Material: peripheral blood. This receptor was identified in a human donor in a cohort sampled during active COVID-19. The V and J segments used are TRBV11-2 and TRBJ1-2; a confident D gene designation cannot be given. At the DNA level, the sequence is TGTGCCAGCAGTCTGTCCGGGAGCGCCAGTAACTATGGCTACACCTTC. Translated, it reads CASSLSGSASNYGYTF.